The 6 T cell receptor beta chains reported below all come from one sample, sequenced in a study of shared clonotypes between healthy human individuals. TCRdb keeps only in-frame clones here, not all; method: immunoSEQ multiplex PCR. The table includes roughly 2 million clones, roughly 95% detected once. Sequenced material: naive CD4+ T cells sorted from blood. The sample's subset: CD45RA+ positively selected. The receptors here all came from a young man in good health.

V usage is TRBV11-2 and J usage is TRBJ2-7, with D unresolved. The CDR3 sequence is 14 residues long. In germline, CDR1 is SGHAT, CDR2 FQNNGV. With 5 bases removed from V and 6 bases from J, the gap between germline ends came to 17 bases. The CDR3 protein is CASSLGLTSREQYF. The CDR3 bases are TGTGCCAGCAGCCTTGGGCTGACCTCTCGCGAGCAGTACTTC. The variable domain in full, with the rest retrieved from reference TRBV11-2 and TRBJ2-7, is EAGVAQSPRYKIIEKRQSVAFWCNPISGHATLYWYQQILGQGPKLLIQFQNNGVVDDSQLPKDRFSAERLKGVDSTLKIQPAKLEDSAVYLCASSLGLTSREQYFGPGTRLTVT.

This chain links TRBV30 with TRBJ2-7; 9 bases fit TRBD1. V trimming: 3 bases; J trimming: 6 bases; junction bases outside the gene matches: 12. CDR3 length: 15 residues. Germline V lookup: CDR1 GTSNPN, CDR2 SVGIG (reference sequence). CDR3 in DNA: TGTGCCTGGAGGAGGGGGGGACAGGGAAGGGCCGAGCAGTACTTC. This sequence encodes CAWRRGGQGRAEQYF. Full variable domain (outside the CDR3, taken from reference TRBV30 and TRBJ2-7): SQTIHQWPATLVQPVGSPLSLECTVEGTSNPNLYWYRQAAGRGLQLLFYSVGIGQISSEVPQNLSASRPQDRQFILSSKKLLLSDSGFYLCAWRRGGQGRAEQYFGPGTRLTVT.

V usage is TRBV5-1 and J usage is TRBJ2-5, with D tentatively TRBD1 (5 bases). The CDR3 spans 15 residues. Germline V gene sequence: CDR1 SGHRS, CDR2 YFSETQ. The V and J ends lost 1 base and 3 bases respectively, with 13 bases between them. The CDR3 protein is CASSLHGRVEETQYF. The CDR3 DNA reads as TGCGCCAGCAGCTTGCACGGCAGGGTAGAAGAGACCCAGTACTTC. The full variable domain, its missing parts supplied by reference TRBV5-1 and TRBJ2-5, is KAGVTQTPRYLIKTRGQQVTLSCSPISGHRSVSWYQQTPGQGLQFLFEYFSETQRNKGNFPGRFSGRQFSNSRSEMNVSTLELGDSALYLCASSLHGRVEETQYFGPGTRLLVL.

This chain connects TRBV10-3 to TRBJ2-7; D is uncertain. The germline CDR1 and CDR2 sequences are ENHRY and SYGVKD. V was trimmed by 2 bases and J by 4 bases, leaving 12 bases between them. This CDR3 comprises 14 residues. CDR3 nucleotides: TGTGCCATCAGTGAGAGCACCCCGCGATACGAGCAGTACTTC. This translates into CAISESTPRYEQYF.

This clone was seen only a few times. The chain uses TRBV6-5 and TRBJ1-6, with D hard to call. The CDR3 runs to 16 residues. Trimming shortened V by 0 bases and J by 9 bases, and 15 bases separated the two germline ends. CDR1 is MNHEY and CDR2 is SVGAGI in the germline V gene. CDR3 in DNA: TGTGCCAGCAGTTACTCGAAAAGTCAACGGAGTTCACCCCTCCACTTT. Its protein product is CASSYSKSQRSSPLHF.

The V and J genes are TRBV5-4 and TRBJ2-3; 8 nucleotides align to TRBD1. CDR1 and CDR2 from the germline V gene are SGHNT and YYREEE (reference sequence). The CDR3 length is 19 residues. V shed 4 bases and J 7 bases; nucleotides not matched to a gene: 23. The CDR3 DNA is TGTGCCAGCAGCGTGACAGGGGCGGGGATGTTAAGAGGGGTTTATACGCAGTATTTT. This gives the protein CASSVTGAGMLRGVYTQYF.